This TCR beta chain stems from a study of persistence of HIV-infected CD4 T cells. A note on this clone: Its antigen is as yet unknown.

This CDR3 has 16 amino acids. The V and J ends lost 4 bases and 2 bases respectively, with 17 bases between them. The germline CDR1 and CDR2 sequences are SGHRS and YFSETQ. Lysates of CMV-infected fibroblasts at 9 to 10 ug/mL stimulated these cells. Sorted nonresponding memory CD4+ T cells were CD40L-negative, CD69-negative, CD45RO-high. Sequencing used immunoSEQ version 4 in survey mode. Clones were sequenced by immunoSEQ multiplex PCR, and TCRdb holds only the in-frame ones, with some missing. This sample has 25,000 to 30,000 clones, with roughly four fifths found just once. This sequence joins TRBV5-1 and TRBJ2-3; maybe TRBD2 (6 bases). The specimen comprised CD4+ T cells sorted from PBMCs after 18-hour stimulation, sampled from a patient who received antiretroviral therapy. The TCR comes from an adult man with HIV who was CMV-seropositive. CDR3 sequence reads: CASSTGTRGVTDTQYF. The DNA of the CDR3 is TGCGCCAGCAGCACGGGGACTCGAGGGGTCACAGATACGCAGTATTTT.